This TCR beta chain derives from a study of monozygotic twins with inflammatory bowel disease. TCRdb re-analyzed the 5' RACE reads; it lists each CDR3 protein once, without DNA. Reported are roughly 150,000 distinct CDR3 sequences; the ten largest clones contain about 2.7%. CDR1 SGHRS and CDR2 YFSETQ come from the germline V gene. CDR3 length: 16 residues. What was sequenced was blood. The V gene is TRBV5-1, the J gene TRBJ1-4; without DNA, the TCRdb call of TRBD1 cannot be checked. The receptor was derived from a human donor with ulcerative colitis or Crohn's disease, or a healthy co-twin of an affected twin (not recorded which). The chain's CDR3 is CASSPVTGGSNEKLFF. The full variable domain, with the rest looked up from reference TRBV5-1 and TRBJ1-4, is KAGVTQTPRYLIKTRGQQVTLSCSPISGHRSVSWYQQTPGQGLQFLFEYFSETQRNKGNFPGRFSGRQFSNSRSEMNVSTLELGDSALYLCASSPVTGGSNEKLFFGSGTQLSVL.